This T cell receptor beta chain was captured by sequencing in a study of T-cell memory formation after mild COVID-19. Study-wide points: Shrinking CD4+ clones resided mostly in CM and EM, and CD8+ ones in EMRA. CD4+ bias marked clones expanding day 15 to 37, unlike balanced contracting clones.

This clonotype was found a few times. Its antigen remains unknown. The CDR3 sequence is 14 residues long. V lost 3 bases to trimming and J lost 3 bases; unmatched junction nucleotides: 1. Germline V gives CDR1 KGHSH, CDR2 LQKENI. A single record per CDR3 protein comes from TCRdb applying MiXCR to the 5' RACE reads. The sample includes under 600,000 distinct CDR3 sequences, about 20% seen only once; the top ten take roughly 8.3%. Sequencing was done on a sample of PBMCs or a T cell subset sorted from them (not recorded which). V is TRBV18 and J is TRBJ1-1, with 10 bases matching TRBD1. This sequence was found in an adult woman who had mild COVID-19 (a few samples of this study predate the infection). Cell type and time point are not known. The CDR3 coding sequence is TGTGCCAGCTCACCGACAGGGGGCTACACTGAAGCTTTCTTT. Protein product: CASSPTGGYTEAFF.